The 30 T cell receptor beta chains given below trace back to one sample, sequenced in a study of T cells in Graves' hyperthyroidism and ophthalmopathy. TCR beta CDR3 sequences were amplified from RNA transcripts. With the HTBI primer set, the TCR CDR3 went through a first round of RT-PCR. TCRdb re-derived calls from the multiplex PCR reads in MiXCR, one entry per CDR3 protein. This repertoire shows approximately 720,000 distinct CDR3 sequences, 18% found once; its top ten account for 16%. The sequenced sample was blood. The receptors derive from a woman in her forties or fifties with Graves' hyperthyroidism that later progressed to Graves' ophthalmopathy.

This chain joins TRBV30 and TRBJ1-2, with 9 nucleotides matching TRBD1. Trimming removed 2 bases from V and 6 bases from J; junction bases left unmatched: 4. Per the germline V gene, CDR1 is GTSNPN and CDR2 is SVGIG (reference sequence). This CDR3 has 13 residues. In nucleotides, the CDR3 is TGTGCCTGGAGTCCGAGACAGGGGGATGGCTACACCTTC. Translation: CAWSPRQGDGYTF.

The rearrangement joins TRBV29-1 to TRBJ2-2; weak D call: TRBD2 (5 bases). Germline V gives CDR1 SQVTM, CDR2 ANQGSEA. CDR3 length: 15 amino acids. The ends were cut back, 3 bases at V and 2 bases at J, with 13 bases in the middle. The CDR3 is CSVDLPGSNTGELFF. The DNA of the CDR3 is TGCAGCGTTGATTTACCGGGGTCAAACACCGGGGAGCTGTTTTTT.

This clonotype was seen at least ten times. This CDR3 is CASQRPGLAGGGETQYF. The CDR3 DNA sequence: TGTGCCAGTCAACGGCCCGGACTAGCGGGGGGAGGGGAGACCCAGTACTTC. V is TRBV12-3 or TRBV12-4 and J is TRBJ2-5, with 14 bases aligning to TRBD2. CDR3 length: 17 amino acids. V shed 9 bases and J 5 bases; nucleotides not matched to a gene: 14.

DNA of the CDR3: TGTGCCAGCACCGGACAAGTAACCAAAAACATTCAGTACTTC. This translates into CASTGQVTKNIQYF. The chain combines TRBV6-1 with TRBJ2-4; maybe TRBD1 (5 bases). V lost 7 bases, J lost 2 bases, and 12 bases lay in between. Germline CDR1 reads MNHNS; CDR2 reads SASEGT. The CDR3 length is 14 residues.

This clonotype occurred a few times. The rearrangement links TRBV29-1 to TRBJ1-5; D not certain. CDR3 length: 14 amino acids. Germline loops: CDR1 SQVTM, CDR2 ANQGSEA. Trimming shortened V by 6 bases and J by 0 bases, and 12 bases separated the two germline ends. The CDR3 protein is CSVSADDSNQPQHF. Here the CDR3 DNA reads TGCAGCGTCTCGGCGGACGATAGCAATCAGCCCCAGCATTTT. Filled out from reference TRBV29-1 and TRBJ1-5, the complete variable domain reads SAVISQKPSRDICQRGTSLTIQCQVDSQVTMMFWYRQQPGQSLTLIATANQGSEATYESGFVIDKFPISRPNLTFSTLTVSNMSPEDSSIYLCSVSADDSNQPQHFGDGTRLSIL.

This chain joins TRBV4-2 and TRBJ1-2, with D unclear. This CDR3 has 18 residues. Trimming pared 0 bases from V and 2 bases from J, leaving 19 bases between. Germline V CDR1 and CDR2: LGHNA, YNFKEQ. The CDR3 loop reads CASSQESSVGYNNYGYTF. CDR3 sequence (DNA): TGTGCCAGCAGCCAAGAAAGTTCGGTCGGCTACAACAACTATGGCTACACCTTC.

Ten or more counts support this clonotype. This chain links TRBV20-1 with TRBJ2-1; D is undetermined. The CDR3 loop spans 17 amino acids. CDR1 and CDR2 (germline): DFQATT, SNEGSKA (reference sequence). V shed 1 base and J shed 0 bases, with 16 bases lying between them. This chain's CDR3 is CSARGRPLWPSYNEQFF. CDR3 DNA: TGCAGTGCTAGAGGTCGGCCCTTATGGCCCTCCTACAATGAGCAGTTCTTC.

The gene calls are TRBV2 and TRBJ2-6; tentative D call: TRBD2 (5 bases). From germline, CDR1 is SNHLY and CDR2 FYNNEI. V lost 7 bases and J lost 0, with 13 bases in between. CDR3 size: 16 residues. CDR3 residues: CASTGLVSSGANVLTF. As DNA, the CDR3 is TGTGCCAGCACTGGACTCGTCAGCTCTGGGGCCAACGTCCTGACTTTC.

This chain joins TRBV12-3 or TRBV12-4 and TRBJ2-3; D gene uncertain. Trimming cost V 4 bases and J 0 bases, with 14 bases left between them. The CDR3 consists of 16 residues. The CDR3 region is CASSSGWTESTDTQYF. The DNA for the CDR3 is TGTGCCAGCAGTTCAGGTTGGACGGAAAGCACAGATACGCAGTATTTT.

This clonotype was seen once. V usage is TRBV20-1 and J usage is TRBJ1-1; D is unresolved. V shed 1 base and J shed 0 bases, with 6 bases lying between them. Germline V gene sequence: CDR1 DFQATT, CDR2 SNEGSKA (reference sequence). CDR3 length: 13 amino acids. CDR3 sequence: CSARGRMNTEAFF. CDR3 sequence (DNA): TGCAGTGCTAGAGGTAGGATGAACACTGAAGCTTTCTTT.

This clonotype has a count of ten or more. The V and J genes are TRBV27 and TRBJ1-1; perhaps TRBD1 as D (6 bases). CDR1 is MNHEY and CDR2 is SMNVEV in the germline V gene (reference sequence). V shed 5 bases and J shed 1 base, with 11 bases lying between them. The CDR3 is 14 amino acids. The CDR3 region is CASSQSRGNTEAFF. DNA of the CDR3: TGTGCCAGCAGTCAATCCAGGGGGAACACTGAAGCTTTCTTT.

This clonotype was observed many times. The CDR3 DNA reads TGTGCCAGCAGCCCGAATTACAATGAGCAGTTCTTC. Translating gives CASSPNYNEQFF. V is TRBV7-8 and J is TRBJ2-1; no clear D gene. V dropped 5 bases and J dropped 4 bases, with 6 bases sitting between them. The CDR3 spans 12 residues. Looked up from germline, CDR1 is SGHVS and CDR2 is FQNEAQ.

V gene TRBV24-1 combines with J gene TRBJ2-2, with D perhaps being TRBD1 or TRBD2 (5 bases each). The CDR3 loop spans 17 amino acids. CDR1 and CDR2 (germline): KGHDR, SFDVKD. Trimming took 2 bases from V and 2 from J, leaving 14 bases between them. CDR3 coding DNA: TGTGCCACCAGTGATTACAGAGGGGCTGCAAACACCGGGGAGCTGTTTTTT. Residues: CATSDYRGAANTGELFF.

This clonotype appeared a few times. The rearrangement links TRBV7-9 to TRBJ1-5, with TRBD1 matching 8 bases. V shed 4 bases, J shed 0 bases, and the junction held 11 bases outside the gene matches. Germline assignment: CDR1 SEHNR and CDR2 FQNEAQ (reference sequence). The CDR3 is made up of 18 amino acids. The CDR3 region is CASSSSPGQANSNQPQHF. The CDR3 region has the DNA TGTGCCAGCAGCTCCTCCCCGGGACAGGCCAATAGCAATCAGCCCCAGCATTTT.

This clonotype was seen more than once but under ten times. The chain recombines TRBV12-3 or TRBV12-4 with TRBJ1-5; D is uncertain. The CDR3 loop spans 13 amino acids. V lost 7 bases to trimming and J lost 2 bases, with 9 bases between them. This CDR3 reads CASTSWGNQPQHF. The CDR3 DNA follows: TGTGCCAGCACGTCCTGGGGCAATCAGCCCCAGCATTTT.

This clonotype was seen many times. This rearrangement joins TRBV3-1 to TRBJ2-5; D remains unclear. Germline lookup yields CDR1 LGHDT and CDR2 YNNKEL (reference sequence). The V and J ends lost 4 bases and 4 bases respectively, with 10 bases between them. This CDR3 is built from 13 residues. CDR3 residues: CASSPRWGETQYF. DNA for the CDR3: TGTGCCAGCAGCCCTAGGTGGGGAGAGACCCAGTACTTC.

This clonotype was observed at least ten times. The chain has TRBV5-1 and TRBJ2-3; 8 bases fit TRBD1. V lost 4 bases, J lost 5 bases, and 9 bases stayed unmatched. Germline CDR1 is SGHRS and CDR2 is YFSETQ. The CDR3 is made up of 15 amino acids. In nucleotides, the CDR3 is TGCGCCAGCAGCGCTAAGTGGACAGGGAAAGATACGCAGTATTTT. As protein: CASSAKWTGKDTQYF.

This clonotype was picked up many times. CDR3 amino acids: CASSTGTNTGELFF. The CDR3 nucleotides read TGCGCCAGCAGTACAGGGACCAACACCGGGGAGCTGTTTTTT. The J gene is TRBJ2-2, the V gene TRBV5-1, with D tentatively TRBD1 (6 bases). CDR3 length equals 14 residues. Per germline, CDR1 SGHRS and CDR2 YFSETQ. The V gene lost 5 bases and the J gene lost 2 bases, with 10 bases spanning the gap.

This clonotype was seen at least ten times. This rearrangement joins TRBV7-2 to TRBJ2-7; 7 bases map to TRBD1. Germline V gives CDR1 SGHTA, CDR2 FQGNSA. The junction had 13 bases not matched to a gene; V was cut back by 3 bases and J by 2 bases. This CDR3 region has 17 residues. The CDR3 region is CASSFSWGIQGTYEQYF. CDR3 DNA: TGTGCCAGCAGCTTTAGTTGGGGCATACAGGGGACCTACGAGCAGTACTTC.

The rearrangement uses TRBV19 and TRBJ2-1, with 7 bases matching TRBD1. The CDR3 loop spans 13 amino acids. J was trimmed by 7 bases and V by 5 bases; bases with no gene match: 5. Germline V gene sequence: CDR1 LNHDA, CDR2 SQIVND (reference sequence). The CDR3 here is CASSRQDRNEQFF. CDR3 nucleotide sequence: TGTGCCAGTAGTCGTCAGGACAGGAATGAGCAGTTCTTC.

This clonotype showed up just once. It may be a read error: a sequence one base away is much more abundant. This chain links TRBV12-3 or TRBV12-4 with TRBJ1-2, with 10 bases lining up with TRBD1. This CDR3 has 16 residues. V dropped 8 bases and J dropped 5; count of bases not matched to a gene: 14. The CDR3 DNA follows: TGTGCCAGCGGTCTTCTCCCGGGACAGGGGAATTATGGCTACACCTTC. Residues: CASGLLPGQGNYGYTF.

This clonotype was recorded a few times. The rearrangement uses TRBV20-1 and TRBJ1-2; 9 bases align to TRBD1. CDR1 and CDR2 from the germline V gene are DFQATT and SNEGSKA (reference sequence). Germline trimming cut 0 bases from V and 2 bases from J; bases unmatched to any gene: 10. The CDR3 runs to 17 residues. Here the CDR3 reads CSARDPIGQGLNYGYTF. The CDR3 DNA sequence: TGCAGTGCTAGAGATCCGATAGGACAGGGGTTAAACTATGGCTACACCTTC.

This clonotype was seen a few times. The rearrangement links TRBV11-3 to TRBJ2-5; 16 positions match TRBD2. The junction had 7 bases not matched to a gene; V was cut back by 4 bases and J by 5 bases. Germline CDR1 reads SGHNT; CDR2 reads YENEEA. The CDR3 has 17 residues. The CDR3 sequence: CASSSGTSGGGRETQYF. The CDR3 DNA is TGTGCCAGCAGCTCTGGGACTAGCGGGGGGGGAAGGGAGACCCAGTACTTC.

This clonotype has ten or more counts. The CDR3 DNA reads as TGTGCCAGCAGTTTAAAGGGGTATGGCTACACCTTC. Its protein product is CASSLKGYGYTF. The chain employs TRBV27 and TRBJ1-2, with D possibly matching TRBD1 (5 bases). Trimming stripped 2 bases from V and 5 bases from J, with 6 bases between. The CDR3 extends over 12 amino acids. The germline gives CDR1 MNHEY, CDR2 SMNVEV (reference sequence).

The V gene is TRBV20-1, the J gene TRBJ2-3; 12 positions match TRBD2. J lost 2 bases, V lost 5 bases, and 14 bases had no gene match. The CDR3 runs 18 residues. Germline CDR1 and CDR2: DFQATT and SNEGSKA (reference sequence). The CDR3, as DNA: TGCAGTGCTCGACCTCTTAAGACTAGCGGGGGCCCCACAGATACGCAGTATTTT. Translation gives CSARPLKTSGGPTDTQYF.

In this sample, this clonotype turned up many times. The rearrangement joins TRBV5-1 to TRBJ2-2; D tentatively reads TRBD1 or TRBD2 (5 bases each). The V end was cut by 6 bases, the J end by 2 bases, with 11 bases between. CDR1 is SGHRS, CDR2 YFSETQ, per germline. This CDR3 is 14 amino acids long. The CDR3 reads CASIGTGNTGELFF. In DNA form, the CDR3 reads TGCGCCAGCATCGGGACGGGAAACACCGGGGAGCTGTTTTTT.

This clonotype was recorded many times. The rearrangement uses TRBV20-1 and TRBJ2-5, with 12 bases aligning to TRBD2. CDR3 length equals 15 residues. Unmatched junction bases numbered 10, after V lost 6 bases and J lost 5 bases. Germline assignment: CDR1 DFQATT and CDR2 SNEGSKA (reference sequence). The CDR3 DNA is TGCAGTGCGACGCCCCTAGCGGGGGGGCGGGAGACCCAGTACTTC. Translation: CSATPLAGGRETQYF.

This clonotype was seen ten or more times. This sequence joins TRBV10-3 and TRBJ2-5; D is ambiguous. Germline CDR1 and CDR2: ENHRY and SYGVKD. The CDR3 extends over 15 amino acids. V was cut by 2 bases and J by 0 bases, with 10 bases left in between. The CDR3 region has the DNA TGTGCCATCAGTGAGGGTCAGGTGAACCAAGAGACCCAGTACTTC. Translation gives CAISEGQVNQETQYF.

This clonotype occurred many times. A read error may produce the germline difference seen at one junction end. The J gene is TRBJ1-1, the V gene TRBV5-1, with TRBD1 matching 10 bases. This CDR3 comprises 14 residues. CDR1 and CDR2 (germline): SGHRS, YFSETQ. CDR3 nucleotide sequence: TGTGCCAGCAGTGCCGGACAGGGGGTGACTGAAGCTTTCTTT. Translation: CASSAGQGVTEAFF. Looking up the rest from reference TRBV5-1 and TRBJ1-1 gives the full variable domain: KAGVTQTPRYLIKTRGQQVTLSCSPISGHRSVSWYQQTPGQGLQFLFEYFSETQRNKGNFPGRFSGRQFSNSRSEMNVSTLELGDSALYLCASSAGQGVTEAFFGQGTRLTVV.

The chain employs TRBV18 and TRBJ1-2; D is possibly TRBD1 (5 bases). Trimming took off 5 bases at V and 8 bases at J, with 21 bases between the two ends. The CDR3 extends over 15 amino acids. Germline CDR1 reads KGHSH; CDR2 reads LQKENI. The CDR3 DNA sequence: TGTGCCAGCTCATATACCGGGACGGACGTATTCGGCTACACCTTC. Protein: CASSYTGTDVFGYTF.